Given below is one T cell receptor beta chain in context. The sample originates from a study of cytotoxic CD8 clonotypes in ibrutinib-treated CLL. Overall study: Outcomes included around 24 partial and 2 complete responses; after median roughly 66 months, approximately 14 stayed remitted and about twelve progressed. Investigators collected response samples after a median approximately twelve months of treatment, range 6 to 36. Productive templates averaged around 260,000 per sample, and productive rearrangements 85,000 to 100,000.

Profiled with immunoSEQ multiplex PCR; TCRdb holds only in-frame clones, not every one. This table has fewer than 45,000 clones, about 70% appearing once. This sequence was found in a human donor with chronic lymphocytic leukemia. This material consisted of PBMCs, taken at disease progression, from a patient treated with ibrutinib.

The CDR3 region has the DNA TGCGCCAGCAGCTGGGGACTAGCGGGAACCTACGAGCAGTACTTC. Protein: CASSWGLAGTYEQYF. The V gene is TRBV5-1, the J gene TRBJ2-7; 13 bases fit TRBD2. J gave up 2 bases and V 3 bases, and 2 bases lay outside the gene matches. This CDR3 contains 15 residues. Germline V gives CDR1 SGHRS, CDR2 YFSETQ.